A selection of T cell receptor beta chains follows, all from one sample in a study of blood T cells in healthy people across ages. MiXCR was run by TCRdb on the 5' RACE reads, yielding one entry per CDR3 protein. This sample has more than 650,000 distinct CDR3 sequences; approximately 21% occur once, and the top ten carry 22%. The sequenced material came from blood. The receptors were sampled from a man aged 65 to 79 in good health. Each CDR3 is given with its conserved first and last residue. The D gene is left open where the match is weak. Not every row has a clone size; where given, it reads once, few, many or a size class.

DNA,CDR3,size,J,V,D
TGTGCCAGCAGTCCCTTAGGCGGGGGGGACTCTGGAAACACCATATATTTT,CASSPLGGGDSGNTIYF,few,TRBJ1-3,TRBV28,-
TGTGCCAGCAGGACAGGGTACGACTATGGCTACACCTTC,CASRTGYDYGYTF,-,TRBJ1-2,TRBV12-3/TRBV12-4,TRBD1
TGCAGTGCTAGTGGGAGGGCCAGGACCGGGGAGCTGTTTTTT,CSASGRARTGELFF,-,TRBJ2-2,TRBV20-1,TRBD2
TGTGCCTGGAGTTTGTGGACCCCGACAGACAATCAGCCCCAGCATTTT,CAWSLWTPTDNQPQHF,few,TRBJ1-5,TRBV30,-
TGCAGCGGGTCCGGGGGCGCGGGTGGCTACACCTTC,CSGSGGAGGYTF,few,TRBJ1-2,TRBV29-1,-
TGCAGCGATCAAAGGGTAGTGACCGGGGAGCTGTTTTTT,CSDQRVVTGELFF,-,TRBJ2-2,TRBV29-1,-
TGTGCCAGCAGTAGCCAGGGGGCTGTGAATGAGCAGTTCTTC,CASSSQGAVNEQFF,-,TRBJ2-1,TRBV27,TRBD1
TGTGCCAGCAGTGATAAGCGGTACCAAGAGACCCAGTACTTC,CASSDKRYQETQYF,-,TRBJ2-5,TRBV6-1,-
TGTGCCAGCAGACTATCAACAGGGTTCTATGGCTACACCTTC,CASRLSTGFYGYTF,-,TRBJ1-2,TRBV27,-
TGTGCCAGGAGCTTAGGACGACAGGCCTATGGCTACACCTTC,CARSLGRQAYGYTF,-,TRBJ1-2,TRBV7-2,-
TGCGCCAGCAGCTTGGGGCTAGCGGGGGATACATACAATGAGCAGTTCTTC,CASSLGLAGDTYNEQFF,-,TRBJ2-1,TRBV5-1,TRBD2
TGTGCCAGCTCACCGGACAGACAGATCTCTGGGGCCAACGTCCTGACTTTC,CASSPDRQISGANVLTF,few,TRBJ2-6,TRBV18,-
TGCAGCGTGTATGCGGGAGAAGAGACCCAGTACTTC,CSVYAGEETQYF,-,TRBJ2-5,TRBV29-1,TRBD2
TGTGCCAGCAGAACCTCCGGGACAGGGGGATCTTTTCCCTCTGGGGCCAACGTCCTGACTTTC,CASRTSGTGGSFPSGANVLTF,-,TRBJ2-6,TRBV11-2,TRBD1
TGTGCCAGCAGGGTGGGGGGAGAGTCAGATACGCAGTATTTT,CASRVGGESDTQYF,-,TRBJ2-3,TRBV6-1,-
TGTGCCAGCAGACCGGCCCCTAATGAAAAACTGTTTTTT,CASRPAPNEKLFF,few,TRBJ1-4,TRBV12-3/TRBV12-4,-
TGCGCCAGCAGCTCGAGGGGGGGGGCCATCGTGAACACTGAAGCTTTCTTT,CASSSRGGAIVNTEAFF,-,TRBJ1-1,TRBV5-1,-
TGTGCCAGCAGTTTACCGGGCTCCTCCTACGAGCAGTGCTTC,CASSLPGSSYEQCF,-,TRBJ2-5,TRBV28,-
TGCGCCAGCAGCCAAGATGTCGAGGGCTACACCTTC,CASSQDVEGYTF,few,TRBJ1-2,TRBV4-1,-
TGCAGTGCTAATACACCTAACTATGGCTACACCTTC,CSANTPNYGYTF,few,TRBJ1-2,TRBV20-1,-
TGTGCCAGCAGCTTTTCCCTCTCCGGGGACACTGAAGCTTTCTTT,CASSFSLSGDTEAFF,-,TRBJ1-1,TRBV7-2,-
TGTGCCACCAGTGATGGGGAAGAATCACCCCTCCACTTT,CATSDGEESPLHF,few,TRBJ1-6,TRBV24-1,-
TGTGCCAGCAGTTCGGGGAGTGCCAAAAACATTCAGTACTTC,CASSSGSAKNIQYF,few,TRBJ2-4,TRBV6-2/TRBV6-3,-
TGTGCCAGCAACAAGCTCGGGACACCGGATTACGAGCAGTACTTC,CASNKLGTPDYEQYF,once,TRBJ2-7,TRBV5-6,-
TGCGCCAGCAGCTTGGCACAGGGAGTGGACGAGCAGTACTTC,CASSLAQGVDEQYF,-,TRBJ2-7,TRBV5-1,-
TGCGCCAGCAGCACGCCGGGACAGGGTGGTGAAAAACTGTTTTTT,CASSTPGQGGEKLFF,-,TRBJ1-4,TRBV5-1,TRBD1
TGTGCCGGACGATGGACAGGGGAAGTCAATGAGCAGTTCTTC,CAGRWTGEVNEQFF,-,TRBJ2-1,TRBV7-6,TRBD1
TGTGCCAGCTTGAGCGGGGAGGGCCTTTACAATGAGCAGTTCTTC,CASLSGEGLYNEQFF,few,TRBJ2-1,TRBV12-3/TRBV12-4,TRBD2
TGTGCCAGCAGTCCCCGATTCGGCTACACCTTC,CASSPRFGYTF,-,TRBJ1-2,TRBV6-6,-
TGTGCCACCAGTGTCCCGACTAGCGGGAGTGGTGATACGCAGCATTTT,CATSVPTSGSGDTQHF,-,TRBJ1-5,TRBV24-1,-
TGTGCCAGCAGCTTATACCCAGGGCCAGGAGAGCAGTTCTTC,CASSLYPGPGEQFF,few,TRBJ2-1,TRBV7-2,-
TGTGCCAGCAGCTTAACTAGACAGATGAACACTGAAGCTTTCTTT,CASSLTRQMNTEAFF,-,TRBJ1-1,TRBV7-8,-
TGTGCCAGCAGCAGAGAGGCCCAGGTGACCCAGTACTTC,CASSREAQVTQYF,-,TRBJ2-5,TRBV5-4,-
TGTGCCAGCAGTGAATTGGGTGGTCCGCGTGAGCAGTTCTTC,CASSELGGPREQFF,-,TRBJ2-1,TRBV6-1,-
TGCGCCAGCAGCCAAGATACCATTCGAGGAGGGAATAATTCACCCCTCCACTTT,CASSQDTIRGGNNSPLHF,few,TRBJ1-6,TRBV4-1,-
TGCGGTCCTCCCCCCTCTAGCGAGGAGGGCCAAGATACGCAGTATTTT,CGPPPSSEEGQDTQYF,few,TRBJ2-3,TRBV29-1,-
TGTGCCAGCAGTTTATGGGACACGAGCTCCTACGAGCAGTACTTC,CASSLWDTSSYEQYF,few,TRBJ2-7,TRBV28,-
TGTGCCAGCAGTAAACTAGCCGGCTCCTACGAGCAGTACTTC,CASSKLAGSYEQYF,many,TRBJ2-7,TRBV12-3/TRBV12-4,-